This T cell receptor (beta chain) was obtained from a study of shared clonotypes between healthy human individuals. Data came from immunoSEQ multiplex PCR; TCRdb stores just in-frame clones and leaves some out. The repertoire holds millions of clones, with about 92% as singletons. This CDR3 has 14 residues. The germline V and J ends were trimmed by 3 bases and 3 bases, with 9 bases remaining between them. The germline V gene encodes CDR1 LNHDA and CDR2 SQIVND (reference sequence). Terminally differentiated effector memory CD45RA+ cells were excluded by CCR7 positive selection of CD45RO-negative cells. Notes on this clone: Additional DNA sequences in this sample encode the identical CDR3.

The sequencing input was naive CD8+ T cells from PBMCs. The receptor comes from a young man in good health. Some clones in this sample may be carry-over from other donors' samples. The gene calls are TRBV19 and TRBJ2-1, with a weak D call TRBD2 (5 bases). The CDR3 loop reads CASSIGEGYNEQFF. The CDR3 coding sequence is TGTGCCAGTAGTATCGGGGAAGGCTACAATGAGCAGTTCTTC.